This TCR beta chain comes out of a study of OX40 agonist ivuxolimab in advanced cancers. Broader study findings: Antigens targeted by the expanded peripheral T cells were not determined.

This clone was recorded once. The antigen is unknown. The germline V and J ends were trimmed by 3 bases and 1 base, with 10 bases remaining between them. The germline V gene encodes CDR1 SGHNT and CDR2 YYREEE (reference sequence). The CDR3 is made up of 14 amino acids. TCRdb's copy holds only in-frame clones and misses some; the assay was immunoSEQ multiplex PCR. Counted here are around 53,000 clones, roughly three quarters occurring once; the ten biggest clones make up 2% to 3%. The sequenced sample was CD4+ or CD8+ T cells sorted from blood, obtained in a trial of the OX40 agonist ivuxolimab. The origin of this receptor is an adult with an advanced solid tumor such as melanoma, head and neck, liver or kidney cancer. The chain is built from TRBV5-4 and TRBJ1-1; D may be TRBD1 (5 bases). The CDR3 nucleotides read TGTGCCAGCAGCTCCAATGGACAGAACACTGAAGCTTTCTTT. Its protein product is CASSSNGQNTEAFF.